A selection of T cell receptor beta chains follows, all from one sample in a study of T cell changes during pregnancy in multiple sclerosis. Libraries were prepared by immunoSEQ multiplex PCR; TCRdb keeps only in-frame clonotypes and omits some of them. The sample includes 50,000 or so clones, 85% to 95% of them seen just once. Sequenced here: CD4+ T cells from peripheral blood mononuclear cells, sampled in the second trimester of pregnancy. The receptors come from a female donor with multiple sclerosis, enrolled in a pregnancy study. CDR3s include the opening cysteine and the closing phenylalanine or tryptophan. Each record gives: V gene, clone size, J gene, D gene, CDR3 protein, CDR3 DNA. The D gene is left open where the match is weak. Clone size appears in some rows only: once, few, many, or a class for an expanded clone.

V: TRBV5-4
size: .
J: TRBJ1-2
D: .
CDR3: CASSEGTSPLYGYTF
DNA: TGTGCCAGCAGCGAAGGGACATCGCCACTCTATGGCTACACCTTC

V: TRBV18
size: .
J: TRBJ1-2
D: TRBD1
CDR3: CASSPSVRGLDYGYTF
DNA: TGTGCCAGCTCACCGAGTGTAAGGGGGCTAGACTATGGCTACACCTTC

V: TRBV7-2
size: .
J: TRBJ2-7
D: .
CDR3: CASSLARQTVEQYF
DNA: TGTGCCAGCAGCTTAGCGAGACAAACGGTGGAGCAGTACTTC

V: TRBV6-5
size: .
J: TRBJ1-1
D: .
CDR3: CASSPTGIAFF
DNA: TGTGCCAGCAGCCCCACTGGTATAGCTTTCTTT

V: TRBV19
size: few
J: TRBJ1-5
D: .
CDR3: CASSITLAQPQHF
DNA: TGTGCCAGTAGTATAACCTTGGCTCAGCCCCAGCATTTT

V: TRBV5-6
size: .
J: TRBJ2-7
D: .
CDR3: CASSISGYEQYF
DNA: TGTGCCAGCAGCATCTCGGGCTACGAGCAGTACTTC

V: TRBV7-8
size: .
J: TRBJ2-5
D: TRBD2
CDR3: CASSPRLAGEETQYF
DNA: TGTGCCAGCAGCCCGCGACTAGCGGGGGAAGAGACCCAGTACTTC

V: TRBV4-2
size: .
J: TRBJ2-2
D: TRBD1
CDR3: CASSQAKGGRGTGELFF
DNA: TGTGCCAGCAGCCAAGCGAAAGGGGGCCGTGGCACCGGGGAGCTGTTTTTT

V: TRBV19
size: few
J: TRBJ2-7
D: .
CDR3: CASSNPGGWIPYEQYF
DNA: TGTGCCAGTAGTAACCCAGGAGGGTGGATCCCCTACGAGCAGTACTTC

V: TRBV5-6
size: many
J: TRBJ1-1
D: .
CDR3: CASSLVGAAGANTEAFF
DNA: TGTGCCAGCAGCTTGGTTGGGGCCGCAGGAGCCAACACTGAAGCTTTCTTT

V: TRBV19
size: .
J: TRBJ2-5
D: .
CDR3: CASSIGAWQETQYF
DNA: TGTGCCAGTAGTATAGGGGCGTGGCAAGAGACCCAGTACTTC

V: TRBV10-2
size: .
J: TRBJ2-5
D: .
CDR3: CASSSQGSGWETQYF
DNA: TGCGCCAGCAGTAGTCAGGGGTCGGGATGGGAGACCCAGTACTTC

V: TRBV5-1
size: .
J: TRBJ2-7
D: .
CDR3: CASSLARVNYEQYF
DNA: TGCGCCAGCAGCTTGGCCAGGGTGAATTACGAGCAGTACTTC

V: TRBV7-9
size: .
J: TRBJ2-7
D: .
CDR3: CASSLRQRSYEQYF
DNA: TGTGCCAGCAGCTTAAGGCAGCGCTCCTACGAGCAGTACTTC

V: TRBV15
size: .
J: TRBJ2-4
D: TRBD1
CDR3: CATLDRARAKNIQYF
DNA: TGTGCCACCCTTGACAGGGCGAGAGCCAAAAACATTCAGTACTTC

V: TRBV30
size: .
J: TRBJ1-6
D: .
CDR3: CAWSAITRVSPLHF
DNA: TGTGCCTGGAGTGCCATCACGAGGGTTTCACCCCTCCACTTT

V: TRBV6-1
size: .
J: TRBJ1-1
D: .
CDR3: CASSEQQGTEAFF
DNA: TGTGCCAGCAGTGAACAGCAGGGGACTGAAGCTTTCTTT

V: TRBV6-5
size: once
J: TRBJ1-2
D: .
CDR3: CASIGGNGYTF
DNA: TGTGCCAGCATCGGGGGGAATGGCTACACCTTC

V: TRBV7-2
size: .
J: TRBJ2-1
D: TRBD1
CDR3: CASSLAGQLADEQFF
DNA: TGTGCCAGCAGCTTAGCGGGACAGCTGGCGGATGAGCAGTTCTTC

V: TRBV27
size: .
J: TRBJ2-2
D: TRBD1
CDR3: CASSLWGQGARRELFF
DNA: TGTGCCAGCAGTTTATGGGGTCAGGGGGCGCGGAGGGAGCTGTTTTTT

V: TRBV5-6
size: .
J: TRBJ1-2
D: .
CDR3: CASSVLNNLNYGYTF
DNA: TGTGCCAGCAGCGTCCTTAACAATCTGAACTATGGCTACACCTTC

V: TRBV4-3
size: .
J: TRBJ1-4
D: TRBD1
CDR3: CASSLGTVATNEKLFF
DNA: TGCGCCAGCAGCCTAGGGACAGTCGCAACTAATGAAAAACTGTTTTTT

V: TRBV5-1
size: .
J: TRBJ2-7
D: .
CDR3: CASSLDRSSYEQYF
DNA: TGCGCCAGCAGCTTGGACAGGAGCTCCTACGAGCAGTACTTC

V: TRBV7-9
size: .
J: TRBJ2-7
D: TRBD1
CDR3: CASSLGTGTASYEQYF
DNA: TGTGCCAGCAGCCTAGGCACCGGGACAGCTTCCTACGAGCAGTACTTC

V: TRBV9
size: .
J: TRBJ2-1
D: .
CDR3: CASSQGSSYNEQFF
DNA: TGTGCCAGCTCCCAGGGTAGCTCCTACAATGAGCAGTTCTTC

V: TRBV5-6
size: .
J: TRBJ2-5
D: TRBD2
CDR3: CASSLAGEGQETQYF
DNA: TGTGCCAGCAGCTTGGCTGGGGAGGGCCAAGAGACCCAGTACTTC

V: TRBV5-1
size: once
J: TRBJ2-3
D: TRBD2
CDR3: CASSWTSGGSDTQYF
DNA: TGCGCCAGCAGCTGGACTAGCGGGGGCTCAGATACGCAGTATTTT

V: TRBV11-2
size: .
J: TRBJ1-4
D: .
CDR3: CASSPESVWEKLFF
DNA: TGTGCCAGCAGCCCGGAGTCGGTATGGGAAAAACTGTTTTTT

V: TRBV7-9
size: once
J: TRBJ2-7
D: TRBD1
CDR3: CASRFPGDRGEQYF
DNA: TGTGCCAGCAGGTTCCCCGGGGACAGAGGCGAGCAGTACTTC

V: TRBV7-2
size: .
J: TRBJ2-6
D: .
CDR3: CASSFFRRGSSGANVLTF
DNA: TGTGCCAGCAGCTTCTTCCGGAGGGGAAGCTCTGGGGCCAACGTCCTGACTTTC

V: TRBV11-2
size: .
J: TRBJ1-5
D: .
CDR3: CASSLGAGVRNQPQHF
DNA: TGTGCCAGCAGCTTAGGGGCAGGGGTGCGAAATCAGCCCCAGCATTTT

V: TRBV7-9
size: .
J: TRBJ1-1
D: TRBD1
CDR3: CASSRDSRGTTFF
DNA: TGTGCCAGCAGCCGAGATAGCAGGGGGACGACTTTCTTT

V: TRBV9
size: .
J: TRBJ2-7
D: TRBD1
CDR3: CASSYKGQQSEQYF
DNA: TGTGCCAGCAGCTATAAGGGACAGCAGAGTGAGCAGTACTTC

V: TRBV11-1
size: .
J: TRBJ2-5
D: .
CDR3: CASVGEETQYF
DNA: TGTGCCAGCGTAGGGGAAGAGACCCAGTACTTC

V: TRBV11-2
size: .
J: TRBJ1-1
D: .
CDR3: CASSLLVMNTEAFF
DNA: TGTGCCAGCAGCCTTTTAGTCATGAACACTGAAGCTTTCTTT

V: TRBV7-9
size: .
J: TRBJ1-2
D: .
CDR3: CASSPVVFAHYGYSF
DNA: TGTGCCAGCAGCCCCGTAGTTTTCGCTCACTATGGCTACTCCTTC

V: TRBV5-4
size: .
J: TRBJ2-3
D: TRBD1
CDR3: CASSLQGATDTQYF
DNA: TGTGCCAGCAGCTTACAGGGGGCGACAGATACGCAGTATTTT

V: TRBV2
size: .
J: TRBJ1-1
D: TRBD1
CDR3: CASRAGTGNTEAFF
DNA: TGTGCCAGCAGGGCAGGGACAGGGAACACTGAAGCTTTCTTT

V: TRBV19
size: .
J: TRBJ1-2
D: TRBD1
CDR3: CASSRDRRAGYTF
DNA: TGTGCCAGTAGCCGGGACAGGAGGGCCGGCTACACCTTC

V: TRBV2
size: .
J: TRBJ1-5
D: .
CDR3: CASSWGLNNQPQHF
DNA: TGTGCCAGCAGTTGGGGCCTTAACAATCAGCCCCAGCATTTT

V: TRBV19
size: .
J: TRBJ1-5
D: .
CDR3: CASIHTGTENQPQHF
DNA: TGTGCCAGTATACACACAGGGACGGAGAATCAGCCCCAGCATTTT

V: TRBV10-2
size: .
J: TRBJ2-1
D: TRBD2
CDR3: CASSRPSGVWNEQFF
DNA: TGCGCCAGCAGTAGGCCTAGCGGGGTGTGGAATGAGCAGTTCTTC

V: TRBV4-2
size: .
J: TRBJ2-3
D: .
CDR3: CASSQDFGQPHRTSTDTQYF
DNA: TGTGCCAGCAGCCAAGATTTCGGACAGCCTCATCGAACTAGCACAGATACGCAGTATTTT

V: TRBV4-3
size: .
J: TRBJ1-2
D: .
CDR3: CASSQAVASFNYGYTF
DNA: TGCGCCAGCAGCCAAGCTGTGGCCAGTTTCAACTATGGCTACACCTTC

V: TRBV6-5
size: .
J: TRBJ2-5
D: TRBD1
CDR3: CASRRTGGETQYF
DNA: TGTGCCAGCAGGCGAACAGGGGGAGAGACCCAGTACTTC

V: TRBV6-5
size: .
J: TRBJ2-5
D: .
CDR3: CASSQTRETQYF
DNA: TGTGCCAGCAGTCAGACCAGGGAGACCCAGTACTTC

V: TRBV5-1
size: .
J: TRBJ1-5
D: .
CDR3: CASSLLGSYSNQPQHF
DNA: TGCGCCAGCAGCTTGTTGGGCAGTTATAGCAATCAGCCCCAGCATTTT

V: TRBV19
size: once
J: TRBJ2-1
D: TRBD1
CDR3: CASSIGYRGRDEQFF
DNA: TGTGCCAGTAGTATAGGTTACAGGGGGCGCGATGAGCAGTTCTTC

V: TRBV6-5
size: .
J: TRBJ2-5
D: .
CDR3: CASSPQGGTQYF
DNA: TGTGCCAGCAGTCCTCAAGGAGGGACCCAGTACTTC

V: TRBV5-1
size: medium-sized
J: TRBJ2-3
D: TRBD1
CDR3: CASSQDRVPDTQYF
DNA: TGCGCCAGCAGCCAGGACAGGGTTCCAGATACGCAGTATTTT

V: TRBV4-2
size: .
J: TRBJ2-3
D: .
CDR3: CASRSVADTQYF
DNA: TGTGCCAGCAGGAGCGTAGCAGATACGCAGTATTTT

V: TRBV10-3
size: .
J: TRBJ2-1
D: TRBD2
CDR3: CAISDSQRGGVNEQFF
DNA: TGTGCCATCAGTGATTCCCAGCGGGGGGGCGTCAATGAGCAGTTCTTC

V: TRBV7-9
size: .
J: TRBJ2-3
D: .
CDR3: CASSQTTGGDTQYF
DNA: TGTGCCAGCAGCCAGACAACGGGGGGCGATACGCAGTATTTT

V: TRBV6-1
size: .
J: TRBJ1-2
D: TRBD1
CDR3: CASSEWDRSYGYTF
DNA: TGTGCCAGCAGTGAGTGGGACAGGAGCTATGGCTACACCTTC